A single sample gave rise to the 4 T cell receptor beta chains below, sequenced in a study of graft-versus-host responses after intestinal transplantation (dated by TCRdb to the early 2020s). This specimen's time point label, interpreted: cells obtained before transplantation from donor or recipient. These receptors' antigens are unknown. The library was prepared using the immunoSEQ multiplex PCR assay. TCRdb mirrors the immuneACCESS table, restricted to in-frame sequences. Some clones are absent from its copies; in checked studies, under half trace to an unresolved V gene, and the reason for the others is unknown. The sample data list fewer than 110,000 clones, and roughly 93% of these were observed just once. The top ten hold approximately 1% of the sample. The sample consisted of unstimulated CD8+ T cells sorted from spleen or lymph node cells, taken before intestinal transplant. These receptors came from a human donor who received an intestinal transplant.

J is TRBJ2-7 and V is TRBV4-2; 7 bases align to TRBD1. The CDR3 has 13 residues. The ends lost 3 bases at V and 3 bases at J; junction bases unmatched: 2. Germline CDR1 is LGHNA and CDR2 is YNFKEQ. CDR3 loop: CASSHRDSYEQYF. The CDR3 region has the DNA TGTGCCAGCAGCCACCGGGACAGCTACGAGCAGTACTTC.

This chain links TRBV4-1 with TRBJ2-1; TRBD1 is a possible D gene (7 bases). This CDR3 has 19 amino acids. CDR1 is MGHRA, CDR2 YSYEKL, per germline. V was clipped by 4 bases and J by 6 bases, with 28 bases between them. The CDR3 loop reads CASSLTGAQLGGSLNEQFF. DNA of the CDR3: TGCGCCAGCAGCCTCACAGGGGCCCAACTTGGAGGGTCCCTCAATGAGCAGTTCTTC.

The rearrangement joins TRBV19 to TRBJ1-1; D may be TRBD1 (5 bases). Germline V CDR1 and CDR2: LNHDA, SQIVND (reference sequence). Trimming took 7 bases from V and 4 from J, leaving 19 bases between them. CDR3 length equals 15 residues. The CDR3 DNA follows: TGTGCCAGTATCCCCCGAGGGGATGTGGGCACTGAAGCTTTCTTT. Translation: CASIPRGDVGTEAFF.

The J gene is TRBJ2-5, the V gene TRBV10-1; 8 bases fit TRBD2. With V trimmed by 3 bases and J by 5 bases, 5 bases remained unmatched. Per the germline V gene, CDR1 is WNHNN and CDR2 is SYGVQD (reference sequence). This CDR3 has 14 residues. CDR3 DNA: TGCGCCAGCAGTGAAATTTCTAGCGGGGAGACCCAGTACTTC. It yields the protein CASSEISSGETQYF.